This T cell receptor (beta chain) was sequenced for a study of cytotoxic CD8 clonotypes in ibrutinib-treated CLL. Study overall: For this cohort, patients were about a dozen relapsed/refractory and about 16 treatment-naive, while roughly 17 were IGHV unmutated.

Findings and caveats of the study: Patients showed higher baseline clonality than age-matched healthy donors, and it tracked circulating CD8+ T-cell counts. Whereas clonality rose at ibrutinib response, it declined toward baseline at progression. The clonality rise at ibrutinib response reflected private clonotype expansion.

Germline V gene sequence: CDR1 SGHKS, CDR2 YYEKEE (reference sequence). The ends were cut back, 0 bases at V and 6 bases at J, with 4 bases in the middle. This CDR3 spans 12 amino acids. Assay used: immunoSEQ multiplex PCR; TCRdb lists only in-frame clones, some missing. Here the sample spans about 130,000 clones, 84% being singletons. The table lists this clone with a few counts. The target antigen is unknown. The source was PBMCs, collected after 24 months of ibrutinib treatment. The rearrangement uses TRBV5-5 and TRBJ2-1; D is unclear. The clonotype was recovered from a human donor with chronic lymphocytic leukemia. CDR3 nucleotides: TGTGCCAGCAGCTTGGAGGGCAATGAGCAGTTCTTC. As protein: CASSLEGNEQFF.